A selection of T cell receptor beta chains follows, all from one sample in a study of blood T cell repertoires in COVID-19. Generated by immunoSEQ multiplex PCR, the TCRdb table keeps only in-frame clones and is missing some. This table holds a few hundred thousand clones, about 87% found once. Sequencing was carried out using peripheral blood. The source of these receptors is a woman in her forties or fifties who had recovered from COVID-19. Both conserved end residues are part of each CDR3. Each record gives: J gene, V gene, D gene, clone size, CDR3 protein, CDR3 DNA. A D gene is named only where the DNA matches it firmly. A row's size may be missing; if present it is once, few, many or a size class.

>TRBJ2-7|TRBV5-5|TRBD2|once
CASSLDSGGGEQYF
TGTGCCAGCAGCTTGGATAGCGGGGGGGGCGAGCAGTACTTC
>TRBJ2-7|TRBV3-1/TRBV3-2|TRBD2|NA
CASGRDYEQYF
TGTGCCAGCGGGAGGGACTACGAGCAGTACTTC
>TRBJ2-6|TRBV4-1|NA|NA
CASSQQRGAGANVLTF
TGCGCCAGCAGCCAACAACGGGGAGCTGGGGCCAACGTCCTGACTTTC
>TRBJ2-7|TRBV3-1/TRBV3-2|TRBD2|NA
CASSQNRGDEQYF
TGTGCCAGCAGCCAAAACCGGGGGGACGAGCAGTACTTC
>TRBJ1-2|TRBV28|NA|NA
CASSLFRGTNTF
TGTGCCAGCAGTTTATTCAGGGGAACGAACACCTTC
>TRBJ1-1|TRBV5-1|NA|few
CASSLYGRVTEAFF
TGCGCCAGCAGCTTGTACGGCAGGGTAACTGAAGCTTTCTTT
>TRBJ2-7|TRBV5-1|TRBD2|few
CASSLVPSGIRAHEQYF
TGCGCCAGCAGCTTGGTGCCTAGCGGGATTAGGGCGCACGAGCAGTACTTC
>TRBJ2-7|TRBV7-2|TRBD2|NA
CASSLDQRERYEQYF
TGTGCCAGCAGCTTAGACCAGCGGGAGAGGTACGAGCAGTACTTC
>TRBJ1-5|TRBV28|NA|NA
CASTVWGGNQPQHF
TGTGCCAGCACTGTATGGGGAGGCAATCAGCCCCAGCATTTT
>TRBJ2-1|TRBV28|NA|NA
CASTRGRGALNEQFF
TGTGCCAGCACCCGTGGCAGGGGCGCCCTGAATGAGCAGTTCTTC
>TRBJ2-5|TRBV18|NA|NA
CASSPPNRGSLQETQYF
TGTGCCAGCTCACCACCGAATCGAGGAAGCCTACAAGAGACCCAGTACTTC
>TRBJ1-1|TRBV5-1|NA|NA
CASSWGQGGTEAFF
TGCGCCAGCAGCTGGGGGCAGGGTGGTACTGAAGCTTTCTTT
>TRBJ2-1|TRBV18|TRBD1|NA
CASSRGTGGYNEQFF
TGTGCCAGCTCAAGGGGGACAGGGGGCTACAATGAGCAGTTCTTC
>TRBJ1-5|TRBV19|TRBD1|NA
CASSRQGSGNQPQHF
TGTGCCAGTAGTAGACAGGGGTCGGGCAATCAGCCCCAGCATTTT
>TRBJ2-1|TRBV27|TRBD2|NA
CASSSPSGGYNEQFF
TGTGCCAGCAGTTCTCCTAGCGGGGGTTACAATGAGCAGTTCTTC
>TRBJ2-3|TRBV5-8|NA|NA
CASSLQGSDTQYF
TGTGCCAGCAGCTTGCAGGGTAGCGATACGCAGTATTTT
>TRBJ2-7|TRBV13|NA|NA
CATTLAWGGGYEQYF
TGTGCCACCACCTTAGCTTGGGGAGGGGGATACGAGCAGTACTTC
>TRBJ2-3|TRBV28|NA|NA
CASSLIGDFRSDTQYF
TGTGCCAGCAGTTTAATTGGGGACTTCCGATCAGATACGCAGTATTTT
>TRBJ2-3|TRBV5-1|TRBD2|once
CASSLGNGLAGDTQYF
TGCGCCAGCAGCTTGGGAAATGGACTAGCGGGAGATACGCAGTATTTT
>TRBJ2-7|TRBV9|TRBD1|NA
CASSVGTGGSVEYEQYF
TGTGCCAGCAGCGTGGGGACAGGGGGATCCGTTGAGTACGAGCAGTACTTC
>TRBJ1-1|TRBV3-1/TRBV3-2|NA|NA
CASSHHLGGVRLGAFF
TGTGCCAGCAGCCACCACCTAGGAGGGGTACGGCTCGGAGCTTTCTTT
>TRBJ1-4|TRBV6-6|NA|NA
CASRLGQTDEKLFF
TGTGCCAGCAGACTCGGACAGACGGATGAAAAACTGTTTTTT
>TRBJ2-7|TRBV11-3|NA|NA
CASSLGGFPYEQYF
TGTGCCAGCAGCTTAGGAGGGTTCCCCTACGAGCAGTACTTC
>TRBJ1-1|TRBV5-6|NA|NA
CASSLTSGPGGNTEAFF
TGTGCCAGCAGCTTGACGTCAGGGCCGGGGGGGAACACTGAAGCTTTCTTT
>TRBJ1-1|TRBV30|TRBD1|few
CAWNREGAVQSNTEAFF
TGTGCCTGGAATCGAGAGGGGGCGGTACAATCGAACACTGAAGCTTTCTTT
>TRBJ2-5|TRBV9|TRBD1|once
CASSPGTGGETQYF
TGTGCCAGCAGCCCAGGGACAGGGGGCGAGACCCAGTACTTC
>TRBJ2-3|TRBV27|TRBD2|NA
CASSSSGSRDTQYF
TGTGCCAGCAGTTCTAGCGGGAGTCGGGATACGCAGTATTTT
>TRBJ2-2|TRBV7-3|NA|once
CASSPLGGRGELFF
TGTGCCAGCAGCCCCTTGGGGGGTCGGGGGGAGCTGTTTTTT
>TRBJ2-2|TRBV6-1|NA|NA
CASSEETASYTGELFF
TGTGCCAGCAGTGAAGAGACAGCAAGTTACACCGGGGAGCTGTTTTTT
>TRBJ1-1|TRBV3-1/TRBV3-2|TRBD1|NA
CASTATTGFTEAFF
TGTGCCAGCACAGCAACGACAGGGTTCACTGAAGCTTTCTTT
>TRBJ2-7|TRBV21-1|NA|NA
CASSNSSTSPGTGAYEQYF
TGTGCCAGCAGCAATTCCTCAACTTCTCCCGGGACAGGGGCCTACGAGCAGTACTTC
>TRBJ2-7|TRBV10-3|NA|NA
CAIRPKDSPNEQYF
TGTGCCATCAGGCCGAAAGACAGTCCCAACGAGCAGTACTTC
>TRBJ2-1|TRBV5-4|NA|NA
CASSLDAGASNEQFF
TGTGCCAGCAGCCTCGACGCAGGGGCGTCCAATGAGCAGTTCTTC
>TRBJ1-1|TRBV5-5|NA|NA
CASSFPQGFPEAFF
TGTGCCAGCAGCTTCCCACAGGGATTCCCTGAAGCTTTCTTT
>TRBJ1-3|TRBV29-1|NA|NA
CSVVAVSGNTIYF
TGCAGCGTTGTTGCGGTCTCTGGAAACACCATATATTTT
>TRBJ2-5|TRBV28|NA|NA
CASSSSDSCYF
NA
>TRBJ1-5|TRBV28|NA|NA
CASGRRGSSNQPQHF
TGTGCCAGCGGGAGAAGGGGGTCCAGCAATCAGCCCCAGCATTTT